The rows below give T cell receptor beta chains drawn from one sample of a study of a mutant IDH1 vaccine in newly diagnosed glioma. Libraries were prepared by immunoSEQ multiplex PCR; TCRdb keeps only in-frame clonotypes and omits some of them. The table has over 80,000 clones, around 90% seen once. The specimen was PBMCs, collected from a glioma patient treated with radiotherapy, temozolomide or both. The receptors come from a woman between 50 and 59 years old with glioma. CDR3s include the opening cysteine and the closing phenylalanine or tryptophan. The D gene is left open where the match is weak. Size is omitted from some rows. Given values are once, few, many or a class for expanded clones.

D gene	V gene	J gene	clone size	CDR3 protein	CDR3 DNA
NA	TRBV5-6	TRBJ1-1	NA	CASSLRQGNTEAFF	TGTGCCAGCAGCTTGCGCCAGGGGAACACTGAAGCTTTCTTT
NA	TRBV5-1	TRBJ1-4	few	CASSLGQNEKLFF	TGCGCCAGCAGCTTGGGACAGAATGAAAAACTGTTTTTT
NA	TRBV18	TRBJ2-7	NA	CASSPPKGSSYEQYF	TGTGCCAGCTCACCACCTAAGGGCAGCTCCTACGAGCAGTACTTC
TRBD2	TRBV27	TRBJ2-7	NA	CASSLSLSGGSYEQYF	TGTGCCAGCAGTTTATCTCTTAGCGGGGGATCCTACGAGCAGTACTTC
NA	TRBV5-4	TRBJ2-3	NA	CASSLEAGHGTDTQYF	TGTGCCAGCAGCTTGGAAGCAGGGCACGGCACAGATACGCAGTATTTT
NA	TRBV28	TRBJ2-1	NA	CASSLHGTYNEQFF	TGTGCCAGCAGTTTACACGGTACCTACAATGAGCAGTTCTTC
NA	TRBV2	TRBJ2-1	NA	CASSDLGTPNNEQFF	TGTGCCAGCAGTGATTTGGGGACCCCTAACAATGAGCAGTTCTTC
NA	TRBV28	TRBJ2-3	NA	CASSSRWADTQYF	TGTGCCAGCAGTTCCAGGTGGGCCGATACGCAGTATTTT
NA	TRBV20-1	TRBJ2-7	few	CSASGGYEQYF	TGCAGTGCTAGCGGGGGTTACGAGCAGTACTTC
NA	TRBV5-6	TRBJ1-4	NA	CASSFGGSSEKLFF	TGTGCCAGCAGCTTCGGGGGGAGTAGCGAAAAACTGTTTTTT
TRBD1	TRBV5-1	TRBJ1-1	NA	CASSLAGRGHTEAFF	TGCGCCAGCAGCTTGGCCGGCAGGGGGCATACTGAAGCTTTCTTT
NA	TRBV6-6	TRBJ2-4	NA	CASRTPREIAKNIQYF	TGTGCCAGCAGAACCCCCAGGGAGATAGCCAAAAACATTCAGTACTTC
NA	TRBV2	TRBJ2-1	NA	CASSPLLAPQNEQFF	TGTGCCAGCAGTCCCCTCCTAGCGCCGCAAAATGAGCAGTTCTTC
NA	TRBV28	TRBJ1-4	NA	CASSFWTNNEKLFF	TGTGCCAGCAGTTTTTGGACAAATAATGAAAAACTGTTTTTT